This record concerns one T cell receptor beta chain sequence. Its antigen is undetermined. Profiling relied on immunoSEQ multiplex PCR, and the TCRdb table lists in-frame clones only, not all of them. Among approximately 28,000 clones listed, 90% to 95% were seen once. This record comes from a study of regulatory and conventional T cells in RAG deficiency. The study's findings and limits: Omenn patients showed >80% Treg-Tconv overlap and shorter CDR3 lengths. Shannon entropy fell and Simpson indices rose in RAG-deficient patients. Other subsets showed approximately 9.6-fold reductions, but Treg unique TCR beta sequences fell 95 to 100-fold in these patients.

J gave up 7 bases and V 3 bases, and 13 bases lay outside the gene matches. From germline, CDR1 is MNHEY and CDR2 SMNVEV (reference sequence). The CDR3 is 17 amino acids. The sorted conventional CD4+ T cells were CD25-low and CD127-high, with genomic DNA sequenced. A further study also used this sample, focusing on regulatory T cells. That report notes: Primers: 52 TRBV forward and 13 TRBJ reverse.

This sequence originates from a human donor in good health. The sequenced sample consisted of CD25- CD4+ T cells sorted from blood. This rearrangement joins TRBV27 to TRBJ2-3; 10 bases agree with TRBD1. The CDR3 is CASSLTLGQGVKYTQYF. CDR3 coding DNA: TGTGCCAGCAGTTTGACTTTAGGACAGGGGGTAAAGTATACGCAGTATTTT.